This TCR beta chain was found in a study of blood T cells in healthy people across ages. Concerning this clonotype: At one of its ends the junction is not consistent with the germline gene, which may arise from a read error.

Together with a sample-barcoded 5' primer, a J-beta primer mix was included in a second PCR lasting roughly 6 to 12 cycles. MiXCR was run by TCRdb on the 5' RACE reads, yielding one entry per CDR3 protein. Among 750,000 to 950,000 distinct CDR3 sequences listed, 25% to 35% were seen once. The CDR3 is 15 residues long. The germline V gene encodes CDR1 KGHSH and CDR2 LQKENI. This sample also belongs to another study, concerning T cells of mothers and their children. This second report adds: A few healthy Caucasian mothers and their six children donated.

J is TRBJ1-1 and V is TRBV18; TRBD1 matches at 8 bases. Sequencing was done on a sample of blood. This TCR was recovered from a middle-aged woman in good health. For the CDR3, the DNA is TGTGCCAGCTCACCTGGGACAGGTGCGAACACTGAAGTTTTCTTT. Translated, it gives CASSPGTGANTEVFF. Based on the CDR3 plus reference TRBV18 and TRBJ1-1, the full variable domain is NAGVMQNPRHLVRRRGQEARLRCSPMKGHSHVYWYRQLPEEGLKFMVYLQKENIIDESGMPKERFSAEFPKEGPSILRIQQVVRGDSAAYFCASSPGTGANTEVFFGQGTRLTVV.